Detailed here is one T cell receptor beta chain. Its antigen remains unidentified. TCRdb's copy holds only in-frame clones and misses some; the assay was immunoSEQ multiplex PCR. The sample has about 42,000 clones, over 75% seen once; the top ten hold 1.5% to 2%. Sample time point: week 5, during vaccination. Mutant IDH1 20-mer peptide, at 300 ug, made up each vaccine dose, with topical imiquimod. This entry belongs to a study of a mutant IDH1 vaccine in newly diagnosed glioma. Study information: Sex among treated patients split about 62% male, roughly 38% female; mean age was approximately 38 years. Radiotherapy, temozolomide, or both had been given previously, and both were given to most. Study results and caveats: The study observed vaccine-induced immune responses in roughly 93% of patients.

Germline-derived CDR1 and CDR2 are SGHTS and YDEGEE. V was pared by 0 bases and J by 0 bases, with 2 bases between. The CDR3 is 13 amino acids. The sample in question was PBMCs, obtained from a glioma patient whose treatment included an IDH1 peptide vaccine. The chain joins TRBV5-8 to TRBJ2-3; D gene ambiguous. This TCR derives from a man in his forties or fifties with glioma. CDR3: CASSLDSTDTQYF. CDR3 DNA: TGTGCCAGCAGCTTGGACAGCACAGATACGCAGTATTTT.